One T cell receptor beta chain is described in this entry. Its antigen remains unidentified. As encoded in the germline V gene, CDR1 is MNHEY while CDR2 is SVGEGT. The CDR3 runs 12 amino acids, cysteine and phenylalanine included. No DNA is recorded. Libraries were constructed by 5' RACE. For each TCR library, around 3,800 ng of total RNA was used. For each sample, cDNA was synthesized in eight separate reactions using SMARTScribe reverse transcriptase. During cDNA synthesis, template switching introduced unique molecular identifiers that contained a 6-nucleotide sample barcode. Amplification of TCRalpha and TCRbeta cDNA involved two nested PCRs of 16 and 9 cycles, and each PCR was followed by bead purification. Before amplification, the cDNA was treated with uracil DNA-glycosylase and purified using the QIAquick PCR purification kit. The second PCR was the step at which Illumina TruSeq-compatible adapters and sample-specific barcodes were added. TapeStation and Qubit were used to check library quality and concentration, and around 4.5 ng of each library went into the pool. Sequencing of the pooled libraries was done on an Illumina HiSeq2500 single-index Rapid Run using custom sequencing primers and 2 x 100 bp reads. In the paper's pipeline: MiGEC version 1.2.6 was used for UMI-based consensus assembly to correct PCR and sequencing errors. MiXCR version 2.1.1 was used for V(D)J alignment, clonotype assembly and CDR3 extraction. Normalisation of gene usage, clonotype sharing and MAIT/NKT TCR abundance was achieved by analysing the top 1000, 10 000 and 20 000 clonotypes per sample. After downsampling to 27 000 UMIs, diversity was calculated as the inverse Simpson index using the vegan R package. Paired Mann-Whitney U tests on discordant twin pairs were used, with Benjamini-Hochberg multiple-testing correction. TCRdb reprocessed the reads and lists each CDR3 protein sequence as a single entry, with no DNA. The V and J calls here are based on TCRdb, not the publication. This specimen's table enumerates 420,000 or so distinct CDR3 sequences. Jointly, the top ten make up under 3% of the sample.

The sample is drawn from a study of monozygotic twins with inflammatory bowel disease (dated by TCRdb to about 2019). Describing the broader study: The complete study included approximately 28 monozygotic twin pairs: 19 IBD-discordant Danish pairs and nine German pairs, of which four were IBD-concordant and five were IBD-discordant. Each individual had, on average, about 151 000 unique TCRalpha sequences and 181 000 unique TCRbeta sequences available for analysis. The search for disease-associated traits relied mainly on comparing IBD patients with their genetically identical healthy co-twins within discordant pairs.

From each donor, a roughly 2.5 ml peripheral blood sample was drawn into PAXgene tubes and stored at -80 degrees C. Without T cell sorting, total RNA was isolated from whole blood using the PAXgene blood miRNA kit on an automated QIAcube. Deep TCRalpha and TCRbeta repertoire profiling with unique molecular barcoding was performed on peripheral blood of monozygotic twin pairs concordant or discordant for inflammatory bowel disease. Smoking habits were recorded for all twin pairs, and individuals were classified as current, former or never smokers. General conclusions and limits of the study: Because patients were on differing immunosuppressive treatments, the repertoires may have picked up extra background noise and inter-individual variability. Compared with healthy twins, IBD patients had fewer clonotypes in common with other individuals, a difference most pronounced in patients showing signs of disease activity. Distinction between different T cell subtypes could not be achieved in the analysis. TCRbeta repertoire diversity, by inverse Simpson index, was decreased in IBD patients compared with their healthy co-twins. Concordant and discordant twins showed no difference in repertoire similarity, possibly because of limited statistical power. The results gave no support for a single strong signal or clonotype linked to IBD.

This TCR was recovered from a human donor with ulcerative colitis or Crohn's disease, or a healthy co-twin of an affected twin (not recorded which). Sequences were obtained from blood. The chain uses TRBV6-2 or TRBV6-3 and TRBJ2-5; TCRdb reports TRBD1, a call that lacks DNA to check it against. The CDR3 reads as follows: CASSYGGQTQYF.